This passage covers 19 T cell receptor beta chains from one sample sequenced in a study of beta chain features in type 1 diabetes. Antigens for these TCRs are unknown. General study results and limits: For Type 1 diabetes patients, all four CD4+ subsets carried TCRB CDR3s that were moderately but significantly shorter.

The entirety of the isolated RNA underwent reverse transcription, so expressed TCRB transcripts were sequenced. The repertoire was sequenced with immunoSEQ multiplex PCR; TCRdb's copy has only in-frame clones and lacks some. The sample carries a few hundred thousand clones, roughly an eighth recorded once. Sequencing input: naive CD4+ T cells from blood. The receptors here all came from a man aged 30 to 39 with type 1 diabetes.

This clone appeared a few times. The chain joins TRBV6-6 to TRBJ1-1; D might be TRBD1 (5 bases). The CDR3 is 13 amino acids. V lost 5 bases and J lost 7, with 14 bases in between. The germline V gene has CDR1 MNHNY and CDR2 SVGAGI (reference sequence). The DNA for the CDR3 is TGTGCCAGCAGTCGGACACCCCAAGTTGAAGCTTTCTTT. This gives the protein CASSRTPQVEAFF.

This chain uses TRBV9 with TRBJ1-2; tentative D call: TRBD1 (6 bases). Trimming left V 4 bases short and J 9 bases short, with 10 bases between. The CDR3 spans 11 residues. Per the germline V gene, CDR1 is SGDLS and CDR2 is YYNGEE. The CDR3 sequence is CASSLGDSYTF. The CDR3 nucleotides are TGTGCCAGCAGCCTTGGGGACAGCTACACCTTC.

This clone occurred a few times. The chain links TRBV4-1 to TRBJ2-3, with a tentative D call TRBD1 (6 bases). The CDR3 totals 14 residues. V was clipped by 4 bases and J by 2 bases, with 10 bases between them. The germline gives CDR1 MGHRA, CDR2 YSYEKL. The CDR3: CASSPGTFTDTQYF. For the CDR3, the DNA is TGCGCCAGCAGCCCCGGGACATTCACAGATACGCAGTATTTT.

The J gene is TRBJ2-1, the V gene TRBV28; TRBD1 aligns across 7 bases. V lost 7 bases, J lost 0 bases, and 12 bases stayed unmatched. CDR3 size: 17 residues. CDR1 MDHEN and CDR2 SYDVKM come from the germline V gene. In DNA, the CDR3 is TGTGCCAGCAAGGGGTCTCGACAGGGCCTCTCCTACAATGAGCAGTTCTTC. Amino acid sequence: CASKGSRQGLSYNEQFF.

The V call is TRBV7-9, the J call TRBJ2-5; the D gene is possibly TRBD2 (5 bases). The CDR3 spans 19 residues. Between the trimmed V and J ends, which lost 0 bases and 2 bases, there was a span of 22 bases. Per germline, CDR1 SEHNR and CDR2 FQNEAQ (reference sequence). For the CDR3, the DNA is TGTGCCAGCAGCTTAGCGAGATGGGGTACTAGACTCCTACAAGAGACCCAGTACTTC. Translation gives CASSLARWGTRLLQETQYF.

The chain recombines TRBV19 with TRBJ2-7, with 7 nucleotides matching TRBD1. Germline V lookup: CDR1 LNHDA, CDR2 SQIVND (reference sequence). The CDR3 consists of 13 residues. Germline trimming cut 9 bases from V and 3 bases from J; bases unmatched to any gene: 8. For the CDR3, the DNA is TGTGCCAGCCGGGACAGCAATTACTACGAGCAGTACTTC. It specifies CASRDSNYYEQYF.

The V and J genes are TRBV5-1 and TRBJ2-7; 7 bases are a match to TRBD1. V shed 1 base and J 0 bases; nucleotides not matched to a gene: 10. The CDR3 covers 17 residues. CDR1 SGHRS and CDR2 YFSETQ come from the germline V gene. CDR3 amino acids: CASSLNRVDRSSYEQYF. For the CDR3, the DNA is TGCGCCAGCAGCTTGAATAGAGTGGACAGGAGCTCCTACGAGCAGTACTTC.

The chain carries TRBV20-1 and TRBJ2-7; perhaps TRBD1 as D (6 bases). Between the trimmed V and J ends, which lost 8 bases and 4 bases, there was a span of 12 bases. The length of the CDR3 is 11 residues. Germline CDR1 and CDR2: DFQATT and SNEGSKA (reference sequence). CDR3 nucleotides: TGCAGTTCTTACCAGGGGTACGAGCAGTACTTC. Its protein is CSSYQGYEQYF.

This clone was seen a few times. This rearrangement joins TRBV28 to TRBJ1-5; no clear D gene. Per the germline V gene, CDR1 is MDHEN and CDR2 is SYDVKM. The V and J ends lost 3 bases and 1 base respectively, with 13 bases between them. This CDR3 is built from 16 residues. The CDR3 DNA follows: TGTGCCAGCAGTTTCCCCCCAGGTGGGAGCAATCAGCCCCAGCATTTT. Amino acids: CASSFPPGGSNQPQHF.

This chain joins TRBV2 and TRBJ2-3, with TRBD2 matching over 9 bases. The trim removed 4 bases at V and 6 bases at J, leaving 8 bases unmatched. Germline assignment: CDR1 SNHLY and CDR2 FYNNEI. The CDR3 loop spans 15 amino acids. The CDR3 sequence is CASSAGTSSTDTQYF. The DNA of the CDR3 is TGTGCCAGCAGTGCCGGGACTAGCTCGACGGATACGCAGTATTTT.

This clone turned up a few times. The CDR3 protein is CASSEGDIPVGYEQFF. The CDR3 nucleotides read TGTGCCAGCAGCGAGGGGGACATCCCAGTGGGATATGAGCAGTTCTTC. The chain uses TRBV7-2 and TRBJ2-1; possible D gene TRBD1, 6 bases. V lost 5 bases, J lost 8 bases, and 22 bases lay in between. This CDR3 region has 16 residues. Germline V gene sequence: CDR1 SGHTA, CDR2 FQGNSA.

This chain joins TRBV1 and TRBJ2-1; the table's D call, TRBD1, has no DNA check behind it. TRBV1 is shown as a pseudogene. CDR3 length equals 16 residues. In DNA form, the CDR3 reads TGCACCAGCAGCCTCCGCCCTCCCAGAATGAACAATGAGCAGTTCTTC. Translation gives CTSSLRPPRMNNEQFF.

This clone was counted a few times. The chain uses TRBV14 and TRBJ2-5; 9 bases map to TRBD2. The germline gives CDR1 SGHDN, CDR2 FVKESK. This CDR3 spans 15 amino acids. The junction had 7 bases not matched to a gene; V was cut back by 6 bases and J by 2 bases. The CDR3 bases are TGTGCCAGCAGGAGGCTAGCGGGGCCACAAGAGACCCAGTACTTC. Amino acid sequence: CASRRLAGPQETQYF.

This clone was recorded a few times. This chain uses TRBV30 with TRBJ2-7; D unclear. Germline values: CDR1 GTSNPN, CDR2 SVGIG (reference sequence). Trimming removed 0 bases at V and 3 bases at J, with 9 bases between. The CDR3 contains 13 residues. CDR3: CAWSVQLIYEQYF. CDR3 bases: TGTGCCTGGAGTGTACAGCTGATCTACGAGCAGTACTTC.

The CDR3 DNA sequence: TGCAGTGCTAGACTAAGAAATGAGCAGTTCTTC. Translated: CSARLRNEQFF. The chain joins TRBV20-1 to TRBJ2-1, with D uncertain. CDR3 length: 11 residues. The V gene's germline CDR1 is DFQATT and CDR2 SNEGSKA (reference sequence). The V end lost 2 bases, the J end lost 7 bases, and 6 bases lay between the germline ends.

This clone was observed a few times. The V and J genes are TRBV10-3 and TRBJ2-4, with 8 bases fitting TRBD1. V shed 6 bases, J shed 10 bases, and the junction held 5 bases outside the gene matches. Germline V gene sequence: CDR1 ENHRY, CDR2 SYGVKD. CDR3 length: 12 amino acids. The CDR3 DNA reads TGTGCCATCAGGGAAACAGGGGGGATTCAGTACTTC. Amino acid sequence: CAIRETGGIQYF.

CDR3: CASSLVLAYEQYF. In DNA form, the CDR3 reads TGTGCCAGCAGCTTAGTACTAGCTTACGAGCAGTACTTC. The gene calls are TRBV7-2 and TRBJ2-7; tentative D call: TRBD2 (6 bases). CDR3 length equals 13 residues. Germline V gene sequence: CDR1 SGHTA, CDR2 FQGNSA. V was pared by 1 base and J by 4 bases, with 8 bases between. The whole variable domain, filled in from reference TRBV7-2 and TRBJ2-7, reads GAGVSQSPSNKVTEKGKDVELRCDPISGHTALYWYRQSLGQGLEFLIYFQGNSAPDKSGLPSDRFSAERTGGSVSTLTIQRTQQEDSAVYLCASSLVLAYEQYFGPGTRLTVT.

The genes are TRBV6-5 and TRBJ2-1, with D perhaps TRBD2 (5 bases). Germline lookup yields CDR1 MNHEY and CDR2 SVGAGI. This CDR3 region has 15 residues. With 0 bases removed from V and 7 bases from J, the gap between germline ends came to 13 bases. CDR3 nucleotides: TGTGCCAGCAGTTACTCGCCAGCCAGAGGGAATGAGCAGTTCTTC. It is translated as CASSYSPARGNEQFF.

This clone was seen a few times. This chain links TRBV28 with TRBJ1-1; perhaps TRBD1 as D (6 bases). V lost 7 bases and J 1 base, leaving 10 bases between the germline ends. CDR3 size: 13 residues. The germline CDR1 and CDR2 sequences are MDHEN and SYDVKM. CDR3 loop: CASTPGQNTEAFF. CDR3 DNA sequence: TGTGCCAGCACCCCGGGACAGAACACTGAAGCTTTCTTT.